This record looks at one T cell receptor beta chain sequence and its context. Its antigen is as yet unknown. The primer mix had 60 Vbeta and 13 Jbeta primers. Repertoires were generated with immunoSEQ multiplex PCR, while TCRdb's copy carries only in-frame clones and drops some. Seen here are 150,000 to 200,000 clones, around three quarters observed once, and the top ten hold 1.5% to 2%. The germline CDR1 and CDR2 sequences are MNHNS and SASEGT. This CDR3 spans 14 amino acids. V was pared by 2 bases and J by 5 bases, with 10 bases between. This record comes from a study of cytomegalovirus exposure and HLA in healthy donors. Study results and caveats: The study found most TCR sequences rare, yet found some public TCRs in many donors.

This sequence joins TRBV6-1 and TRBJ1-5; possible D gene TRBD1, 5 bases. This clonotype was sampled from a woman aged 25 to 39 in good health and CMV-seronegative. The sample was PBMCs. The CDR3 DNA reads as TGTGCCAGCAGTGAATATGACAGATATCAGCCCCAGCATTTT. As protein: CASSEYDRYQPQHF.